These 23 T cell receptor beta chains were sequenced from one sample in a study of blood T cell repertoires in COVID-19. Assay: immunoSEQ multiplex PCR; the TCRdb copy retains only in-frame clones and omits some. The data contain about 220,000 clones, about 87% of them singletons. Sequences were obtained from PBMCs or T cells enriched from blood (not recorded which). Source of these receptors: a woman in her 30s who had recovered from COVID-19.

The table lists this clone with a count of one. The genes are TRBV7-2 and TRBJ1-1, with no clear D. With 2 bases removed from V and 5 bases from J, the gap between germline ends came to 12 bases. The CDR3 totals 14 residues. Germline-derived CDR1 and CDR2 are SGHTA and FQGNSA. The CDR3 sequence is CASSLTPSETEAFF. CDR3 bases: TGTGCCAGCAGCTTAACTCCTTCCGAGACTGAAGCTTTCTTT.

This clone was counted a few times. This chain uses TRBV12-5 with TRBJ2-7; TRBD1 matches at 8 bases. Germline V gene data show CDR1 as LGHNT and CDR2 as FRNRAP. The junction had 6 bases not matched to a gene; V was cut back by 1 base and J by 4 bases. The CDR3 consists of 15 residues. CDR3 protein: CASGLGTQGEYEQYF. As DNA, the CDR3 is TGTGCTAGTGGTTTGGGCACACAGGGGGAATACGAGCAGTACTTC.

The chain uses TRBV24-1 and TRBJ1-5; D gene uncertain. Germline CDR1 KGHDR, CDR2 SFDVKD. This CDR3 contains 12 residues. V dropped 2 bases and J dropped 11 bases, with 9 bases sitting between them. CDR3 coding DNA: TGTGCCACCAGTGATTCAGTCGGGGCCCAGCATTTT. It codes for CATSDSVGAQHF.

The V gene is TRBV4-1, the J gene TRBJ2-3; 8 bases agree with TRBD2. The germline V gene has CDR1 MGHRA and CDR2 YSYEKL. V was pared by 4 bases and J by 4 bases, with 16 bases of the junction left unmatched. The CDR3 consists of 18 residues. The CDR3 bases are TGCGCCAGCAGCCGAAACCCACCTTATGGCGGGGGGTCAGATACGCAGTATTTT. Protein: CASSRNPPYGGGSDTQYF.

The genes are TRBV3-1 (or the pseudogene TRBV3-2) and TRBJ1-5; D ambiguous. V lost 0 bases and J 4 bases, leaving 10 bases between the germline ends. The germline CDR1 and CDR2 sequences are LGHDT and YNNKEL (reference sequence). The CDR3 has 15 residues. The CDR3 DNA reads as TGTGCCAGCAGCCAAGAAGGAGGTGGTAATCAGCCCCAGCATTTT. It specifies CASSQEGGGNQPQHF.

On this clone: Other DNA sequences of this sample code for an identical CDR3. The V gene is TRBV6-5, the J gene TRBJ1-2, with D perhaps matching TRBD1 (5 bases). CDR1 is MNHEY and CDR2 is SVGAGI in the germline V gene. The CDR3 sequence is 14 residues long. V was cut by 2 bases and J by 2 bases, with 9 bases left in between. The CDR3 sequence: CASSYGTANYGYTF. CDR3 in DNA: TGTGCCAGCAGTTACGGGACTGCAAACTATGGCTACACCTTC.

The V call is TRBV27, the J call TRBJ2-7, with 8 bases that match TRBD1. This CDR3 contains 12 residues. The germline V gene encodes CDR1 MNHEY and CDR2 SMNVEV (reference sequence). Losses at the gene ends were 5 bases for V and 9 bases for J; bases not matched to a gene: 6. The DNA of the CDR3 is TGTGCCAGCAGTACAGGGGGGAACGCGCAGTACTTC. Translation: CASSTGGNAQYF.

This sequence joins TRBV25-1 and TRBJ1-3; 8 positions match TRBD1. Unmatched junction bases numbered 1, after V lost 6 bases and J lost 0 bases. The CDR3 is made up of 14 amino acids. Germline lookup yields CDR1 MGHDK and CDR2 SYGVNS. CDR3 amino acids: CASRGTGSGNTIYF. For the CDR3, the DNA is TGTGCCAGCAGAGGGACAGGCTCTGGAAACACCATATATTTT.

CDR3 residues: CASSFGGGETQYF. CDR3 DNA sequence: TGTGCCAGCAGTTTCGGGGGAGGAGAGACCCAGTACTTC. This chain connects TRBV27 to TRBJ2-5; a weak D match, TRBD2 (6 bases). The CDR3 is 13 amino acids. V shed 3 bases and J shed 4 bases, with 9 bases lying between them. Germline loops: CDR1 MNHEY, CDR2 SMNVEV (reference sequence).

The chain combines TRBV7-2 with TRBJ2-4; TRBD1 matches 8 bases. The CDR3 length is 17 residues. Germline CDR1 and CDR2: SGHTA and FQGNSA. Losses at the gene ends were 1 base for V and 1 base for J; bases not matched to a gene: 6. CDR3 sequence (DNA): TGTGCCAGCAGCTTAGAATCGGACAGGGTCGCCAAAAACATTCAGTACTTC. This sequence encodes CASSLESDRVAKNIQYF.

This rearrangement joins TRBV5-1 to TRBJ2-7, with 7 bases matching TRBD1. CDR1 is SGHRS and CDR2 is YFSETQ in the germline V gene. The V and J ends lost 0 bases and 3 bases, in that order; junction bases with no gene match: 9. The CDR3 runs to 16 residues. The CDR3 sequence is CASSLARGGRGYEQYF. CDR3 DNA: TGCGCCAGCAGCTTGGCCAGAGGGGGCAGGGGCTACGAGCAGTACTTC.

This chain connects TRBV18 to TRBJ1-1; 8 nucleotides agree with TRBD1. V shed 4 bases, J shed 2 bases, and the junction held 6 bases outside the gene matches. This CDR3 region has 15 residues. CDR1 is KGHSH, CDR2 LQKENI, per germline. CDR3 DNA: TGTGCCAGCTCACAAGGACAGGGAGGCAACACTGAAGCTTTCTTT. As protein: CASSQGQGGNTEAFF.

The J gene is TRBJ1-2, the V gene TRBV4-1; D is possibly TRBD1 (6 bases). Germline values: CDR1 MGHRA, CDR2 YSYEKL. With 4 bases removed from V and 3 bases from J, the gap between germline ends came to 15 bases. This CDR3 is built from 15 residues. The CDR3 reads CASSPESGTYYGYTF. The CDR3 DNA sequence: TGCGCCAGCAGCCCAGAAAGCGGGACATACTATGGCTACACCTTC.

The J gene is TRBJ1-2, the V gene TRBV15, with a possible D match to TRBD1 (5 bases). Looked up from germline, CDR1 is LNHNV and CDR2 is YYDKDF (reference sequence). The CDR3 spans 14 residues. Trimming stripped 5 bases from V and 7 bases from J, with 17 bases between. For the CDR3, the DNA is TGTGCCACCAGCTCGTGGACATCAGACGGTGGCTACACCTTC. Amino acid sequence: CATSSWTSDGGYTF.

The rearrangement uses TRBV11-2 and TRBJ1-2; TRBD1 matches 10 bases. Trimming removed 1 base from V and 8 bases from J; junction bases left unmatched: 7. Germline CDR1 and CDR2: SGHAT and FQNNGV. The CDR3 runs 15 residues. This CDR3 is CASSLVTGQGFGYTF. In DNA, the CDR3 is TGTGCCAGCAGCTTAGTTACGGGACAGGGGTTCGGCTACACCTTC.

This chain links TRBV7-9 with TRBJ1-1, with 9 bases lining up with TRBD1. The V and J ends lost 5 bases and 5 bases, in that order; junction bases with no gene match: 6. This CDR3 has 14 residues. CDR1 and CDR2 from the germline V gene are SEHNR and FQNEAQ (reference sequence). The CDR3: CASSPTGGRTEAFF. CDR3 DNA sequence: TGTGCCAGCAGCCCCACAGGGGGCCGAACTGAAGCTTTCTTT.

This clone came up once. The chain joins TRBV4-3 to TRBJ1-1; 8 bases fit TRBD1. The CDR3 consists of 14 residues. Germline assignment: CDR1 LGHNA and CDR2 YSLEER. V dropped 4 bases and J dropped 6; count of bases not matched to a gene: 7. The CDR3 protein is CASSLDRGEPEAFF. CDR3 sequence (DNA): TGCGCCAGCAGCCTAGACAGGGGTGAACCTGAAGCTTTCTTT.

The rearrangement uses TRBV12-3 or TRBV12-4 and TRBJ1-1, with a tentative D call TRBD1 (6 bases). Trimming cost V 7 bases and J 4 bases, with 10 bases left between them. The CDR3 totals 12 residues. DNA for the CDR3: TGTGCCAGCATTGTAGGGGGCACTGAAGCTTTCTTT. The encoded protein is CASIVGGTEAFF.

The rearrangement joins TRBV9 to TRBJ1-3; possibly TRBD1 for D (6 bases). This CDR3 has 16 amino acids. Trimming took off 4 bases at V and 3 bases at J, with 17 bases between the two ends. Germline V CDR1 and CDR2: SGDLS, YYNGEE. The DNA of the CDR3 is TGTGCCAGCAGCCCTTCCCCAGGGGCAGATGGAAACACCATATATTTT. Protein: CASSPSPGADGNTIYF.

The chain joins TRBV5-1 to TRBJ2-1; 9 bases are shared with TRBD2. Germline trimming cut 5 bases from V and 9 bases from J; bases unmatched to any gene: 15. Germline lookup yields CDR1 SGHRS and CDR2 YFSETQ. This CDR3 comprises 16 residues. The CDR3 protein is CASSTPGTSRLGEQFF. The CDR3 DNA sequence: TGCGCCAGCAGTACCCCCGGGACTAGCCGCCTCGGTGAGCAGTTCTTC.

This clone was detected a few times. The chain has TRBV6-5 and TRBJ1-2, with unresolved D. The CDR3 spans 12 residues. Germline assignment: CDR1 MNHEY and CDR2 SVGAGI. The V gene lost 7 bases and the J gene lost 3 bases, with 9 bases spanning the gap. The CDR3 here is CASTNRDYGYTF. CDR3 in DNA: TGTGCCAGCACCAACAGAGACTATGGCTACACCTTC.

The chain carries TRBV5-4 and TRBJ1-1; 7 nucleotides match TRBD1. The length of the CDR3 is 16 residues. Germline V CDR1 and CDR2: SGHNT, YYREEE (reference sequence). Unmatched junction bases numbered 9, after V lost 0 bases and J lost 4 bases. CDR3 protein: CASSLGQGRMGTEAFF. CDR3 DNA sequence: TGTGCCAGCAGCTTGGGACAGGGTAGGATGGGCACTGAAGCTTTCTTT.

V gene TRBV11-2 combines with J gene TRBJ2-2; D ambiguous. This CDR3 region has 13 residues. Germline loops: CDR1 SGHAT, CDR2 FQNNGV. The V end lost 4 bases, the J end lost 6 bases, and 9 bases lay between the germline ends. CDR3 bases: TGTGCCAGCAGCTCAATAGTGTCCGGGGAGCTGTTTTTT. Translating it yields CASSSIVSGELFF.